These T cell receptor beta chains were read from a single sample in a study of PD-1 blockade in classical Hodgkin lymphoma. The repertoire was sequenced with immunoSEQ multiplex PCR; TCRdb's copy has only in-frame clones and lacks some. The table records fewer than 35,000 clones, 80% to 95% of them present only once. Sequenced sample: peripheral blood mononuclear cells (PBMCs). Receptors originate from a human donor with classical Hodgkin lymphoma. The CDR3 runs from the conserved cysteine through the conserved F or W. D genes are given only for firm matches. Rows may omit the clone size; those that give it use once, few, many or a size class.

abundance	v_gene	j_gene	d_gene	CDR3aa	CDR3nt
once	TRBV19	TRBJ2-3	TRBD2	CASSSTSGETDTQYF	TGTGCCAGTAGTAGTACTAGCGGGGAAACAGATACGCAGTATTTT
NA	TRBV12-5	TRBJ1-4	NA	CASGLVQGRKEKLFF	TGTGCTAGTGGTTTGGTTCAGGGGAGGAAGGAAAAACTGTTTTTT
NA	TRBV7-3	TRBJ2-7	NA	CASSLSGDPTYEQYF	TGTGCCAGCAGCTTATCAGGGGACCCAACCTACGAGCAGTACTTC
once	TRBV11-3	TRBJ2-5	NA	CASSLGWGDQYQETQYF	TGTGCCAGCAGCTTAGGTTGGGGCGACCAATACCAAGAGACCCAGTACTTC
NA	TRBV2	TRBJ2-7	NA	CASNTGTALSYEQYF	TGTGCCAGCAATACCGGGACGGCGCTCTCCTACGAGCAGTACTTC
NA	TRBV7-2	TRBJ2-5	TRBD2	CASSIAGRETQYF	TGTGCCAGCAGCATAGCGGGTCGCGAGACCCAGTACTTC
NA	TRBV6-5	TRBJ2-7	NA	CASNEEKVFVEQYF	TGTGCCAGCAACGAGGAGAAGGTTTTTGTCGAGCAGTACTTC
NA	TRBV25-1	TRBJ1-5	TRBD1	CASSDYRGDQPQHF	TGTGCCAGCAGTGACTACAGGGGGGACCAGCCCCAGCATTTT
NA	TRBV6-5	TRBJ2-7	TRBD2	CASSRGGTYEQYF	TGTGCCAGCAGCCGCGGGGGTACCTACGAGCAGTACTTC
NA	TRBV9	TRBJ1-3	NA	CASSTHSQGTGNTIYF	TGTGCCAGCAGCACCCACTCACAGGGAACTGGAAACACCATATATTTT
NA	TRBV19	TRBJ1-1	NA	CASSPTLNTEAFF	TGTGCCAGTTCACCCACACTCAACACTGAAGCTTTCTTT
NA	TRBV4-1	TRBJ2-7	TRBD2	CATPMLTSGSSRYEQYF	TGCGCCACCCCAATGTTGACTAGCGGGAGTTCGAGATACGAGCAGTACTTC
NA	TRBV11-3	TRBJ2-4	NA	CASSLGGRAGDIQYF	TGTGCCAGCAGCTTAGGAGGCAGGGCCGGGGACATTCAGTACTTC
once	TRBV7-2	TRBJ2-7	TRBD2	CASSEGLAGVYEQYF	TGTGCCAGCAGCGAGGGACTAGCGGGAGTTTACGAGCAGTACTTC
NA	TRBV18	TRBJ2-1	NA	CASSPLVNEQFF	TGTGCCAGCTCCCCGCTGGTCAATGAGCAGTTCTTC
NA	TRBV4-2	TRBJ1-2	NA	CASSQEGTYGYTF	TGTGCCAGCAGCCAAGAGGGGACATATGGCTACACCTTC
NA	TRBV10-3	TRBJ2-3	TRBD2	CAISLAGGPDTQYF	TGTGCCATTTCACTAGCGGGAGGACCTGATACGCAGTATTTT
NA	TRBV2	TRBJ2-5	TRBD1	CASSGRTGQETQYF	TGTGCCAGCAGTGGCCGGACAGGGCAAGAGACCCAGTACTTC
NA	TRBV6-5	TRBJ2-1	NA	CASRTQGVGREFF	TGTGCCAGCAGGACACAGGGTGTAGGGAGGGAGTTCTTC
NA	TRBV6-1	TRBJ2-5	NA	CASIRIQLGQETQYF	TGTGCCAGCATACGTATCCAGCTTGGGCAAGAGACCCAGTACTTC